This T cell receptor (beta chain) is drawn from a study of T cells in Graves' hyperthyroidism and ophthalmopathy. Authors of the study amplified TCR beta CDR3 regions from RNA transcripts. In the first-round RT-PCR of the TCR CDR3, the HTBI primer set was used. Each CDR3 protein gets one entry after TCRdb re-called the multiplex PCR reads with MiXCR. The sample lists under 400,000 distinct CDR3 sequences; under 25% were seen once. Out of over 9 ml of fresh peripheral blood came the PBMCs. The CDR3 is 15 amino acids. Per germline, CDR1 MNHEY and CDR2 SMNVEV (reference sequence). V was shortened by 3 bases and J by 3 bases, with 12 bases between the two germline ends. At least ten counts were recorded for this clonotype.

The sequencing sample was made of blood. The TCR comes from a woman in her 50s with Graves' hyperthyroidism. The rearrangement joins TRBV27 to TRBJ1-5; tentatively, D is TRBD1 (6 bases). CDR3 in amino acids: CASSFQGRNNQPQHF. For the CDR3, the DNA is TGTGCCAGCAGTTTCCAGGGGAGGAACAATCAGCCCCAGCATTTT.